The 32 T cell receptor beta chains below all came from one sample that was sequenced in a study of T cells in Graves' hyperthyroidism and ophthalmopathy. Amplification yielded TCR beta CDR3 regions, with RNA transcripts as the source. When the TCR CDR3 underwent first-round RT-PCR, the HTBI primer set was used. TCRdb independently ran MiXCR on the multiplex PCR reads; one entry per CDR3 protein. Found here are some 740,000 distinct CDR3 sequences, 12% to 15% of them singletons; the top ten hold 10%. Source material: blood. The receptors here all came from a woman aged 18-30 years with Graves' hyperthyroidism.

There are a few counts of this clonotype. The gene calls are TRBV27 and TRBJ1-5; D is perhaps TRBD1 (6 bases). With 0 bases removed from V and 3 bases from J, the gap between germline ends came to 9 bases. The CDR3 spans 15 residues. The germline CDR1 and CDR2 sequences are MNHEY and SMNVEV (reference sequence). CDR3 residues: CASSLSTGYNQPQHF. The CDR3 DNA reads TGTGCCAGCAGTTTATCTACAGGGTACAATCAGCCCCAGCATTTT.

This clonotype was found many times. The chain uses TRBV13 and TRBJ1-1; 7 nucleotides align to TRBD1. The CDR3 has 14 amino acids. V dropped 5 bases and J dropped 4; count of bases not matched to a gene: 7. Germline lookup yields CDR1 PRHDT and CDR2 FYEKMQ (reference sequence). CDR3 DNA: TGTGCCAGCAGCCCAGCGACAGGGACCACTGAAGCTTTCTTT. It codes for CASSPATGTTEAFF. The entire variable domain, with the rest obtained from reference TRBV13 and TRBJ1-1, is as follows: AAGVIQSPRHLIKEKRETATLKCYPIPRHDTVYWYQQGPGQDPQFLISFYEKMQSDKGSIPDRFSAQQFSDYHSELNMSSLELGDSALYFCASSPATGTTEAFFGQGTRLTVV.

On this clonotype itself: One end of the junction is discordant with germline, which a read error may explain. V and J are TRBV30 and TRBJ1-1, with D tentatively TRBD1 (6 bases). The CDR3 runs to 12 residues. The germline V gene has CDR1 GTSNPN and CDR2 SVGIG (reference sequence). In DNA form, the CDR3 reads TGTGCCAGGAGTGTATACAGGGAAGGGGCTTTCTTT. Residues: CARSVYREGAFF.

This clonotype turned up a few times. V gene TRBV24-1 combines with J gene TRBJ2-7, with 7 bases aligning to TRBD2. Trimming removed 2 bases from V and 0 bases from J; junction bases left unmatched: 3. This CDR3 has 15 amino acids. CDR1 is KGHDR, CDR2 SFDVKD, per germline. CDR3 residues: CATSDSSGASYEQYF. CDR3 nucleotides: TGTGCCACCAGTGATTCGAGCGGGGCCTCCTACGAGCAGTACTTC.

The chain has TRBV12-5 and TRBJ2-7; D not certain. CDR3 size: 16 residues. Trimming took off 2 bases at V and 6 bases at J, with 20 bases between the two ends. Germline V gene lookup returns CDR1 LGHNT and CDR2 FRNRAP. CDR3 coding DNA: TGTGCTAGTGGTTTGCCCCTACCCCGGCGCCCACGCGAGCAGTACTTC. Protein sequence: CASGLPLPRRPREQYF.

Remarks on this clonotype: This may arise from a read error, as a much more abundant clone is one base away. This chain links TRBV2 with TRBJ2-3, with 7 bases that match TRBD2. Germline CDR1 reads SNHLY; CDR2 reads FYNNEI. This CDR3 is built from 16 residues. CDR3 nucleotide sequence: TGTGCCAGCAGATCGGTGCCTAGCGGCAGCACAGATTCGCAGTATTTT. As protein: CASRSVPSGSTDSQYF. Full variable domain (remainder filled in from reference TRBV2 and TRBJ2-3): EPEVTQTPSHQVTQMGQEVILRCVPISNHLYFYWYRQILGQKVEFLVSFYNNEISEKSEIFDDQFSVERPDGSNFTLKIRSTKLEDSAMYFCASRSVPSGSTDSQYFGPGTRLTVL.

CDR3 sequence: CASSLPQRAAVEQFF. The DNA of the CDR3 is TGTGCCAGCAGCCTCCCCCAGCGGGCGGCGGTCGAGCAGTTCTTC. The chain is built from TRBV7-9 and TRBJ2-1; tentative D call: TRBD2 (6 bases). Germline lookup yields CDR1 SEHNR and CDR2 FQNEAQ (reference sequence). V dropped 5 bases and J dropped 10 bases, with 21 bases sitting between them. This CDR3 is built from 15 residues.

This clonotype was recorded a few times. V usage is TRBV6-2 or TRBV6-3 and J usage is TRBJ2-6; 9 bases fit TRBD1. The CDR3 totals 18 residues. The V gene's germline CDR1 is MNHEY and CDR2 SVGEGT. V lost 2 bases and J lost 0; bases outside the gene matches: 5. The DNA of the CDR3 is TGTGCCAGCAGTTACCGGACAGGGGAAGGCTCTGGGGCCAACGTCCTGACTTTC. It codes for CASSYRTGEGSGANVLTF.

Comments on this clonotype: A much larger clonotype is one base distant, so this may be a read error. V is TRBV2 and J is TRBJ2-1; a weak D match, TRBD2 (6 bases). Per germline, CDR1 SNHLY and CDR2 FYNNEI. Trimming cost V 5 bases and J 9 bases, with 23 bases left between them. CDR3 size: 16 residues. This CDR3 is CASSSGASDALREQFF. In DNA, the CDR3 is TGTGCCAGCAGTTCCGGGGCTAGCGACGCTCTACGTGAGCAGTTCTTC.

This clonotype turned up a few times. The chain couples TRBV6-1 to TRBJ2-7; D possibly matches TRBD1 or TRBD2 (7 bases each). Trimming cost V 5 bases and J 6 bases, with 20 bases left between them. Germline CDR1 MNHNS, CDR2 SASEGT. The CDR3 contains 15 residues. The DNA of the CDR3 is TGTGCCAGCAGTTATGAGGTCAGGGGGGAGGGCGAGCAGTACTTC. As protein: CASSYEVRGEGEQYF.

This clonotype has ten or more counts. The CDR3 DNA reads as TGTGCCAGCAGCATTGGGACTAGCGGGATGTCAGATACGCAGTATTTT. This sequence encodes CASSIGTSGMSDTQYF. This chain joins TRBV7-2 and TRBJ2-3, with 13 bases fitting TRBD2. With 5 bases clipped from V and 4 bases from J, the junction kept 6 bases outside the gene matches. Germline V gene lookup returns CDR1 SGHTA and CDR2 FQGNSA. The CDR3 contains 16 residues.

The sample holds a few counts of this clonotype. This rearrangement joins TRBV4-3 to TRBJ2-7; D unresolved. The germline V and J ends were trimmed by 0 bases and 0 bases, with 6 bases remaining between them. CDR3 size: 14 residues. The germline V gene has CDR1 LGHNA and CDR2 YSLEER. The CDR3 coding sequence is TGCGCCAGCAGCCAAGATCAAAGCTCCTACGAGCAGTACTTC. As protein: CASSQDQSSYEQYF.

This clonotype has just a few counts. This sequence joins TRBV7-9 and TRBJ1-5, with D perhaps TRBD1 (5 bases). The CDR3 spans 13 residues. Germline CDR1 and CDR2: SEHNR and FQNEAQ (reference sequence). V lost 5 bases and J lost 9, with 14 bases in between. CDR3 residues: CASSSRTSLPQHF. CDR3 sequence (DNA): TGTGCCAGCAGCAGCCGGACAAGCTTGCCCCAGCATTTT. The complete variable domain, with remaining parts taken from reference TRBV7-9 and TRBJ1-5, reads DTGVSQNPRHKITKRGQNVTFRCDPISEHNRLYWYRQTLGQGPEFLTYFQNEAQLEKSRLLSDRFSAERPKGSFSTLEIQRTEQGDSAMYLCASSSRTSLPQHFGDGTRLSIL.

The CDR3 nucleotides are TGTGCCAGCAGCCATAAGACTAGCGGGAGGAGGGAGACCCAGTACTTC. Translating it yields CASSHKTSGRRETQYF. The V call is TRBV11-2, the J call TRBJ2-5; 13 bases agree with TRBD2. Germline V gene lookup returns CDR1 SGHAT and CDR2 FQNNGV. The CDR3 spans 16 residues. Germline trimming cut 5 bases from V and 5 bases from J; bases unmatched to any gene: 8. Variable domain in full (rest from reference TRBV11-2 and TRBJ2-5): EAGVAQSPRYKIIEKRQSVAFWCNPISGHATLYWYQQILGQGPKLLIQFQNNGVVDDSQLPKDRFSAERLKGVDSTLKIQPAKLEDSAVYLCASSHKTSGRRETQYFGPGTRLLVL.

This clonotype occurred many times. This chain uses TRBV30 with TRBJ1-3; TRBD1 aligns across 10 bases. V lost 7 bases to trimming and J lost 2 bases; unmatched junction nucleotides: 5. CDR3 length equals 14 residues. The V gene's germline CDR1 is GTSNPN and CDR2 SVGIG (reference sequence). The CDR3 region is CASDRGSAGNTIYF. The CDR3 nucleotides are TGTGCCTCGGACAGGGGGTCCGCTGGAAACACCATATATTTT.

This rearrangement joins TRBV5-1 to TRBJ2-5, with 11 bases aligning to TRBD1. J lost 5 bases, V lost 7 bases, and 10 bases had no gene match. The germline V gene has CDR1 SGHRS and CDR2 YFSETQ. The length of the CDR3 is 15 residues. CDR3 protein: CASGGQGAPRETQYF. Written as DNA, the CDR3 is TGCGCCAGCGGCGGACAGGGGGCGCCCCGTGAGACCCAGTACTTC. The full variable domain, completed using reference TRBV5-1 and TRBJ2-5, is KAGVTQTPRYLIKTRGQQVTLSCSPISGHRSVSWYQQTPGQGLQFLFEYFSETQRNKGNFPGRFSGRQFSNSRSEMNVSTLELGDSALYLCASGGQGAPRETQYFGPGTRLLVL.

To note about this clonotype: This clone may be a read error of a much larger clone one base away. Here the CDR3 omits its conserved ending phenylalanine or tryptophan, so a read error is the likely source. The chain recombines TRBV24-1 with TRBJ2-7; a weak D match, TRBD1 (5 bases). This CDR3 is built from 14 residues. The germline CDR1 and CDR2 sequences are KGHDR and SFDVKD. The V and J ends lost 9 bases and 2 bases respectively, with 16 bases between them. The CDR3 DNA follows: TGTGCCACCTCTAAGACAGAGAACCCCTACGAGCAGTACCTC. Translation gives CATSKTENPYEQYL.

This clonotype was seen ten or more times. In DNA form, the CDR3 reads TGCAGTGCCCAGGGGATGGTTTCCTACGAGCAGTACTTC. Protein: CSAQGMVSYEQYF. The chain recombines TRBV20-1 with TRBJ2-7; TRBD1 might be the D (6 bases). The germline gives CDR1 DFQATT, CDR2 SNEGSKA (reference sequence). The CDR3 covers 13 residues. Trimming took 6 bases from V and 1 from J, leaving 13 bases between them.

This clonotype was picked up a small number of times. The gene calls are TRBV6-1 and TRBJ2-1, with TRBD1 identical over 10 bases. The junction had 8 bases not matched to a gene; V was cut back by 5 bases and J by 7 bases. This CDR3 comprises 15 residues. Germline V lookup: CDR1 MNHNS, CDR2 SASEGT. The CDR3 sequence is CASSSDRGISNEQFF. The CDR3 region has the DNA TGTGCCAGCAGTTCGGACAGGGGGATAAGTAATGAGCAGTTCTTC.

Regarding this clonotype: The CDR3 does not close with the conserved phenylalanine or tryptophan, likely indicating a read error. The chain has TRBV12-3 or TRBV12-4 and TRBJ2-7; 14 bases align to TRBD2. V lost 0 bases to trimming and J lost 4 bases; unmatched junction nucleotides: 5. CDR3 size: 17 residues. This chain's CDR3 is CASSLAQGLAGVYEQYL. CDR3 sequence (DNA): TGTGCCAGCAGTTTAGCCCAGGGACTAGCGGGAGTTTACGAGCAGTACTTG.

This clonotype has a handful of counts. DNA for the CDR3: TGTGCCAGCAGCCATCCAACAGGGGGCGGCTATGGCTACACCTTC. Its protein is CASSHPTGGGYGYTF. The chain links TRBV6-1 to TRBJ1-2; 9 bases fit TRBD1. The length of the CDR3 is 15 residues. J was trimmed by 4 bases and V by 6 bases; bases with no gene match: 9. CDR1 and CDR2 from the germline V gene are MNHNS and SASEGT.

The gene calls are TRBV18 and TRBJ2-2; no reliable D call. The CDR3 extends over 13 amino acids. The V end lost 3 bases, the J end lost 6 bases, and 8 bases lay between the germline ends. Germline V lookup: CDR1 KGHSH, CDR2 LQKENI. CDR3 coding DNA: TGTGCCAGCTCACCTTCCACCGCCGGGGAGCTGTTTTTT. Amino acids: CASSPSTAGELFF.

This clonotype was seen at least ten times. The chain employs TRBV5-1 and TRBJ2-1; D may be TRBD1 or TRBD2 (5 bases each). Trimming shortened V by 0 bases and J by 8 bases, and 9 bases separated the two germline ends. Germline V gene sequence: CDR1 SGHRS, CDR2 YFSETQ. This CDR3 comprises 13 residues. The CDR3 coding sequence is TGCGCCAGCAGCTTGGCCTTGGGACATGAGCAGTTCTTC. This encodes CASSLALGHEQFF.

This clonotype was recorded a few times. V gene TRBV20-1 combines with J gene TRBJ2-7; TRBD2 agrees at 8 bases. V was clipped by 6 bases and J by 9 bases; unmatched bases: 13. This CDR3 has 13 amino acids. The V gene's germline CDR1 is DFQATT and CDR2 SNEGSKA (reference sequence). The chain's CDR3 is CSAGTRTGGGQYF. CDR3 DNA: TGCAGTGCCGGGACTAGAACTGGGGGAGGGCAGTACTTC.

This clonotype came up many times. The chain joins TRBV7-2 to TRBJ1-5; tentative D call: TRBD1 (5 bases). V shed 8 bases and J shed 5 bases, with 13 bases lying between them. Germline V lookup: CDR1 SGHTA, CDR2 FQGNSA. The CDR3 length is 13 residues. The CDR3 protein is CASRGGNYQPQHF. CDR3 coding DNA: TGTGCCAGCCGTGGGGGTAATTATCAGCCCCAGCATTTT.

The rearrangement uses TRBV25-1 and TRBJ1-5; D gene ambiguous. Germline values: CDR1 MGHDK, CDR2 SYGVNS. The CDR3 extends over 14 amino acids. Trimming removed 3 bases at V and 3 bases at J, with 9 bases between. CDR3 loop: CASSDGRFNQPQHF. In DNA form, the CDR3 reads TGTGCCAGCAGTGACGGACGGTTCAATCAGCCCCAGCATTTT.

V gene TRBV30 combines with J gene TRBJ2-5, with D tentatively TRBD1 (7 bases). The germline V gene encodes CDR1 GTSNPN and CDR2 SVGIG (reference sequence). Trimming took off 4 bases at V and 4 bases at J, with 10 bases between the two ends. This CDR3 contains 12 residues. The CDR3 reads CAWTQGGETQYF. CDR3 in DNA: TGTGCCTGGACCCAGGGGGGAGAGACCCAGTACTTC. Full variable domain (outside the CDR3, taken from reference TRBV30 and TRBJ2-5): SQTIHQWPATLVQPVGSPLSLECTVEGTSNPNLYWYRQAAGRGLQLLFYSVGIGQISSEVPQNLSASRPQDRQFILSSKKLLLSDSGFYLCAWTQGGETQYFGPGTRLLVL.

V gene TRBV6-1 combines with J gene TRBJ2-1, with 9 bases lining up with TRBD2. Germline V gene sequence: CDR1 MNHNS, CDR2 SASEGT. J lost 8 bases, V lost 5 bases, and 13 bases had no gene match. The CDR3 consists of 16 residues. CDR3 DNA sequence: TGTGCCAGCAGTCAGCTTAGCGGGAGCGGACGCGATGAGCAGTTCTTC. Translating gives CASSQLSGSGRDEQFF.

J is TRBJ1-1 and V is TRBV6-1; D unresolved. CDR1 is MNHNS and CDR2 is SASEGT in the germline V gene. The CDR3 extends over 14 amino acids. The V end was cut by 3 bases, the J end by 0 bases, with 8 bases between. DNA for the CDR3: TGTGCCAGCAGTGAGAGTCCCCTGAACACTGAAGCTTTCTTT. It translates to CASSESPLNTEAFF.

This clonotype appeared a few times. The chain uses TRBV7-9 and TRBJ2-2, with TRBD2 as a possible D gene (6 bases). The germline CDR1 and CDR2 sequences are SEHNR and FQNEAQ (reference sequence). This CDR3 has 18 amino acids. The V end was cut by 6 bases, the J end by 2 bases, with 22 bases between. The CDR3 spells CASRSGLRDSVNTGELFF. The CDR3 DNA follows: TGTGCCAGCAGGTCGGGACTCCGGGACTCCGTAAACACCGGGGAGCTGTTTTTT.

This clonotype was recorded at least ten times. The V call is TRBV20-1, the J call TRBJ1-5; 7 positions match TRBD1. The germline V gene has CDR1 DFQATT and CDR2 SNEGSKA (reference sequence). The CDR3 loop spans 13 amino acids. The V and J ends lost 6 bases and 7 bases, in that order; junction bases with no gene match: 9. The DNA for the CDR3 is TGCAGTGCCTCGGACAGGAGCTACCAGCCCCAGCATTTT. It translates to CSASDRSYQPQHF.

The chain has TRBV9 and TRBJ1-2; 7 bases align to TRBD1. V trimming: 3 bases; J trimming: 2 bases; junction bases outside the gene matches: 13. CDR3 length equals 17 residues. Germline V gene lookup returns CDR1 SGDLS and CDR2 YYNGEE. The DNA of the CDR3 is TGTGCCAGCAGCGCCCAGGGAAGGACAGGCGAGAACTATGGCTACACCTTC. This encodes CASSAQGRTGENYGYTF.